This T cell receptor beta chain was identified in a study of blood T cell repertoires in COVID-19. Study details: The United States, Italy and Spain supplied acute and convalescent COVID-19 samples. T cells, B-cell-depleted T cells, or PBMCs provided the cDNA or gDNA that served as material.

This CDR3 comprises 14 residues. Germline CDR1 is LNHDA and CDR2 is SQIVND (reference sequence). Deletions cut 3 bases from V and 2 bases from J, with 10 bases between. In the original workflow: Estimation of nucleated cell counts was performed using reference gene primer amplification. Profiling relied on immunoSEQ multiplex PCR, and the TCRdb table lists in-frame clones only, not all of them. The V and J calls and the clone size are those of that table, but D and trimming were determined from the DNA. In the table there are some 130,000 clones, around four fifths of which are singletons. The chain joins TRBV19 to TRBJ1-2, with D possibly matching TRBD1 (6 bases). Sequenced sample: peripheral blood. The receptor was isolated from a human donor in a cohort sampled during active COVID-19. The CDR3 sequence: CASSIGQGNYGYTF. CDR3 nucleotides: TGTGCCAGTAGTATTGGTCAGGGGAACTATGGCTACACCTTC.